The sequence of this T cell receptor beta chain was determined in a study of metastatic and nonmetastatic thyroid tumors (dated by TCRdb to the early 2020s). Context from the whole study: The researchers compared repertoires between peripheral blood samples and tumor or nodule tissue samples from patients with malignant or benign thyroid disease.

The method was PCR. TCRdb records Illumina HiSeq 4000 as the sequencer. High-throughput sequencing was used to profile the TCR beta-chain CDR3 region of each patient. On the study's bioinformatics: Drawing on CDR3 differences between clinicopathological groups, the researchers built a classifier meant to tell apart patients with distant-metastatic papillary thyroid cancer. To measure repertoire diversity the researchers used the Shannon index, while the Morisita-Horn index served to gauge how similar the tumor and blood repertoires were. TCRdb's own reprocessing of the public reads used fastp at Q25 and MiXCR and kept productive beta chains. In this record, the V and J calls reflect TCRdb's handling and not the investigators' own analysis. The sample table contains 7,500 to 8,000 clones; only one count was recorded for around 30% of them. Jointly, the top ten make up around 38% of the sample. The paper as a whole reports these results and caveats: In both blood and tumor samples, malignant tumors were reported to have significantly higher TCR beta diversity than benign nodules.

No treatment had been received by any patient before thyroid surgery. The study retrospectively analysed patient clinical samples collected from the early 2010s to the late 2010s using T-cell receptor beta sequencing. As encoded in the germline V gene (reference sequence), CDR1 is GTSNPN while CDR2 is SVGIG. V is pared back by 5 bases and J by 6 bases, with 11 bases lying between the germline termini. The CDR3 measures 13 amino acids from cysteine to phenylalanine. Just the 39-base CDR3 DNA is kept, in frame starting at base 1. As regards this clone: Its cognate antigen has yet to be identified. Per-base qualities were not stored, and no clone one base away is much larger.

The sample comprised tumor tissue. This TCR was recovered from a male donor with papillary thyroid cancer or a benign thyroid nodule (not recorded which). Some clones in this sample may be carry-over from other donors' samples. The chain is assembled from TRBV30 and TRBJ1-6; TRBD1 could be the D gene, as 5 bases match. The CDR3 sequence is CAWDGTTNSPLHF. The nucleotides read TGTGCCTGGGACGGGACCACTAATTCACCCCTCCACTTT.